This paragraph reports one T cell receptor beta chain. These data are taken from a study of blood T cell repertoires in COVID-19. The germline gives CDR1 ENHRY, CDR2 SYGVKD. V was clipped by 6 bases and J by 0 bases; unmatched bases: 11. The CDR3 is 17 residues long. Authors' processing steps: Nucleated cell counts were estimated from reference gene primer amplification. Assay: immunoSEQ multiplex PCR; the TCRdb copy retains only in-frame clones and omits some. D and trimming come from the DNA, and the V and J calls and clone size come from that table. This table holds 24,000 or so clones, 80% to 90% found once.

The chain uses TRBV10-3 and TRBJ1-3, with TRBD1 matching over 7 bases. The clonotype originates from a human donor with active COVID-19. The donor label of this sample is uncertain. The specimen was peripheral blood. CDR3 amino acids: CAIRRGRGQSSGNTIYF. As DNA, the CDR3 is TGTGCCATCAGGAGGGGACGGGGACAGTCCTCTGGAAACACCATATATTTT.